This T cell receptor beta chain was sequenced in a study of chemoradiotherapy in HPV16-positive cancers. Study as a whole: Candidate HPV-specific clones and shared TCR motifs came from two HPV16-positive patients. Points from the study as a whole: The functional HPV-specific definition rests on just two HPV16-positive patients.

Deletions cut 4 bases from V and 1 base from J, with 13 bases between. There are 15 residues in the CDR3. In germline, CDR1 is SGDLS, CDR2 YYNGEE. To note about this clone: Antigen specificity is unknown.

Using immunoSEQ multiplex PCR, the repertoire was profiled, and TCRdb retains in-frame clones only, with some absent. The top ten clones hold 7.4% of a sample with about 7,400 clones, around 76% of them seen once. Collection of the sample occurred from a patient who underwent chemoradiotherapy. The chain links TRBV9 to TRBJ2-3; TRBD2 is a possible D gene (7 bases). The clonotype originates from a human donor with HPV-associated anogenital cancer. CDR3 sequence (DNA): TGTGCCAGCAGCCTGCAGGGGAGGGGCACAGATACGCAGTATTTT. Translating it yields CASSLQGRGTDTQYF.